The rows below give T cell receptor beta chains drawn from one sample of a study of CD8+ T cells in alopecia areata. Assay used: immunoSEQ multiplex PCR; TCRdb lists only in-frame clones, some missing. In the table there are 150,000 to 200,000 clones, roughly 60% of which are singletons. Specimen: CD4+ T cells sorted from blood, collected at week 24, from a patient treated with tofacitinib. The receptors were sampled from a human donor with alopecia areata. CDR3s include the opening cysteine and the closing phenylalanine or tryptophan. The D gene is left open where the match is weak. Not all rows give a size; the values are once, few, many and, for expanded clones, a class.

TGCGCCAGCAGCCAAGACGCAAATCAGCCCCAGCATTTT CASSQDANQPQHF NA TRBV4-3 NA TRBJ1-5
TGTGCCTGGAGTGTACCGGGCTACACCTTC CAWSVPGYTF NA TRBV30 NA TRBJ1-2
TGTGCCACCCGACCAGGGACAGCCTATAATTCACCCCTCCACTTT CATRPGTAYNSPLHF TRBD1 TRBV6-5 NA TRBJ1-6
TGTGCCAGCAGTTTATTCGTCGGGACCCTCTCCTACGAGCAGTACTTC CASSLFVGTLSYEQYF NA TRBV27 NA TRBJ2-7
TGTGCCAGCAGCTTATATGGGGACTCGAACACTGAAGCTTTCTTT CASSLYGDSNTEAFF NA TRBV13 NA TRBJ1-1
TGCAACGTACTAGCGGGGGGTAACACCGGGGAGCTGTTTTTT CNVLAGGNTGELFF TRBD2 TRBV29-1 NA TRBJ2-2
TGTGCCTGGAGTGTACAGGCGGGCCTGGCAGATACGCAGTATTTT CAWSVQAGLADTQYF NA TRBV30 NA TRBJ2-3
TGCAGCGTTGGGGGCCCCGGGGAGCTGTTTTTT CSVGGPGELFF NA TRBV29-1 NA TRBJ2-2
TGTGCCATACGGACAGGAGGTCGAGGAGAGACCCAGTACTTC CAIRTGGRGETQYF TRBD1 TRBV6-6 few TRBJ2-5
TGTGCCAGCAGCGTGGGACCGCTGAACACCGGGGAGCTGTTTTTT CASSVGPLNTGELFF NA TRBV5-6 NA TRBJ2-2
TGCGCCAGCCGTGGACAGGGGCCTCTGAACACTGAAGCTTTCTTT CASRGQGPLNTEAFF TRBD1 TRBV5-1 NA TRBJ1-1
TGCAGCGTTGGCTCCGGGACAGGGGGGCAAGAGACCCAGTACTTC CSVGSGTGGQETQYF TRBD1 TRBV29-1 NA TRBJ2-5
TGTGCCACCCTAGGACTAATGACGCAGTATTTT CATLGLMTQYF NA TRBV2 NA TRBJ2-3
TGCGCCAGCAGCCCAAACCCGGGTGATGAGCAGTTCTTC CASSPNPGDEQFF NA TRBV5-1 NA TRBJ2-1
TGTGCCAGCAGCGTAGAAGGAGGGAACACTGAAGCTTTCTTT CASSVEGGNTEAFF NA TRBV9 NA TRBJ1-1
TGTGCCAGCAGCTTGTTGTGGGGGGCCGTGTCTGAAGCTTTCTTT CASSLLWGAVSEAFF NA TRBV5-8 NA TRBJ1-1
TGTGCCTGGACCCATAGGGGACATCTTTTGGAGCCCCAGCATTTT CAWTHRGHLLEPQHF NA TRBV30 NA TRBJ1-5
TGTGCCAGCAGCCCCGGCTCCGGGGCCAACGTCCTGACTTTC CASSPGSGANVLTF NA TRBV11-3 NA TRBJ2-6
TGTGCCAGCAGTGTGAGGAGCACAGATACGCAGTATTTT CASSVRSTDTQYF NA TRBV2 few TRBJ2-3
TGTGCCACCAGCAGTGGCGGGGTATCGGACGAGCAGTACTTC CATSSGGVSDEQYF NA TRBV15 NA TRBJ2-7
TGTGCCTGGAGCTATCGTATGGACACTGAAGCTTTCTTT CAWSYRMDTEAFF NA TRBV30 NA TRBJ1-1
TGCGCCAGCAGCTTGGCGACTGGGAGCTACACCTTC CASSLATGSYTF NA TRBV5-1 NA TRBJ1-2
TGTGCCAGCAGTTTCTCGGGAAATAGTGCTGGGGCCAACGTCCTGACTTTC CASSFSGNSAGANVLTF NA TRBV27 NA TRBJ2-6
TGTGCCAGCATTCGGAGGGGGCCAAGCGGGGAGCTGTTTTTT CASIRRGPSGELFF NA TRBV6-1 NA TRBJ2-2
TGTGCCAGCTCACCCCCTAGCCTCGGCGAGCAGTACTTC CASSPPSLGEQYF NA TRBV18 few TRBJ2-7
TGCGCCAGCAGCCAAGGTTCAGGGAGGGGAATTAACTATGGCTACACCTTC CASSQGSGRGINYGYTF NA TRBV4-3 NA TRBJ1-2
TGCGCCAGCAGCTTGGAGGCAGACCTTCTCTACGAGCAGTACTTC CASSLEADLLYEQYF NA TRBV5-1 once TRBJ2-7
TGTGCCAGCAGCTCCATAGGACAGCTCGGGTACGAGCAGTACTTC CASSSIGQLGYEQYF NA TRBV5-4 NA TRBJ2-7
TGCGCCAGCAGCCGCAATGGACAGGCCTCCGATACGCAGTATTTT CASSRNGQASDTQYF TRBD1 TRBV5-1 NA TRBJ2-3
TGTGCCAGCAGTTTCCTCCGGGACGACCCTAACAAACTGTTTTTT CASSFLRDDPNKLFF NA TRBV7-8 NA TRBJ1-4
TGTGCCAGCAGTGCCGGCCATGGAGGGGTGATGTACTACGAGCAGTACTTC CASSAGHGGVMYYEQYF NA TRBV28 few TRBJ2-7